A selection of T cell receptor beta chains follows, all from one sample in a study of blood T cell repertoires in COVID-19. Only in-frame clones appear in the TCRdb table, and some are missing; sequencing was by immunoSEQ multiplex PCR. The data hold 75,000 or so clones, with 84% observed a single time. The sample taken for sequencing was peripheral blood. The receptors come from a man between 50 and 59 years old with acute or convalescent COVID-19. The conserved cysteine and the conserved F or W are not part of the CDR3 here. The D gene is left open where the match is weak.

d_gene,j_gene,v_gene,CDR3aa
.,TRBJ2-7,TRBV7-2,ASSLVIREYEQY
TRBD2,TRBJ2-2,TRBV10-3,ALRAGGPDTGELF
TRBD1,TRBJ2-1,TRBV5-1,ASSFAGGDYNEQF
.,TRBJ1-3,TRBV27,ASSSIGSGNTIY
TRBD1,TRBJ1-1,TRBV29-1,SVERSRDREAF
.,TRBJ1-6,TRBV12-3/TRBV12-4,ASRPRNSPLH
.,TRBJ2-1,TRBV6-2/TRBV6-3,ASSYSRGSGTYNEQF
TRBD1,TRBJ1-2,TRBV11-2,ASSLDSTGGSGYT
TRBD1,TRBJ2-7,TRBV11-3,ASSLGTEEQY
.,TRBJ2-4,TRBV7-2,ASSLVEGPPGPKNIQY
.,TRBJ1-5,TRBV19,ASSIGAAERQPQH
TRBD2,TRBJ2-5,TRBV9,ASSVNPFLAGQETQY
.,TRBJ1-2,TRBV7-8,ASSLASGSGYT
.,TRBJ2-6,TRBV5-1,ASSLGQGEAGANVLT
TRBD2,TRBJ2-5,TRBV5-3,ARSLVSGGRETQY
.,TRBJ1-2,TRBV12-5,ASGQDRNYGYT
.,TRBJ1-2,TRBV2,ASREGGEGYT
TRBD2,TRBJ2-3,TRBV7-9,ASRGLAGDADTQY
.,TRBJ1-5,TRBV28,ASREILPQH
.,TRBJ2-5,TRBV21-1,ASSKGGQGASETQY
.,TRBJ1-6,TRBV7-2,ASSLHSSYNSPLH
.,TRBJ2-7,TRBV11-3,AILIVQGY
.,TRBJ1-5,TRBV6-1,ASSEGYGNQPQH
.,TRBJ2-7,TRBV6-6,ASRSQGYYEQY
.,TRBJ1-1,TRBV7-8,ASSPGAMNTEAF
TRBD1,TRBJ1-1,TRBV4-3,ASSLGQGLGAF